The clone carrying this T cell receptor (beta chain) was seen a few times. Other nucleotide sequences in the sample specify the same CDR3. The data derive from a study of beta chain features in type 1 diabetes. What was sequenced were expressed TCRB transcripts, since all of the isolated RNA had been reverse transcribed. TCRdb's copy holds only in-frame clones and misses some; the assay was immunoSEQ multiplex PCR. The sample lists about 360,000 clones; around 12% were seen once. Germline loops: CDR1 KGHSH, CDR2 LQKENI. The CDR3 length is 13 residues. V lost 3 bases, J lost 0 bases, and 6 bases lay in between.

The clonotype originates from a man aged 18 to 35 in good health. The specimen sequenced was naive CD4+ T cells from blood. The chain links TRBV18 to TRBJ2-7; no firm D call. The CDR3: CASSPPSSYEQYF. Here the CDR3 DNA reads TGTGCCAGCTCACCTCCCAGCTCCTACGAGCAGTACTTC.